The 27 T cell receptor beta chains reported below all come from one sample, sequenced in a study of cytomegalovirus exposure and HLA in healthy donors. Assay: immunoSEQ multiplex PCR; the TCRdb copy retains only in-frame clones and omits some. The sample consists of roughly 130,000 clones, more than 70% of them appearing once. The sample comprised PBMCs. Receptor source: a man aged 25 to 40 in good health and CMV-seronegative.

This clone has just one count. V is TRBV4-2 and J is TRBJ1-2, with no clear D. Between the trimmed V and J ends, which lost 0 bases and 4 bases, there was a span of 15 bases. From germline, CDR1 is LGHNA and CDR2 YNFKEQ. The CDR3 spans 16 residues. CDR3 residues: CASSQDTLGRPYGYTF. CDR3 DNA: TGTGCCAGCAGCCAAGATACTCTGGGCAGACCCTATGGCTACACCTTC.

The gene calls are TRBV7-8 and TRBJ2-2, with D uncertain. The CDR3 sequence is 10 residues long. V was cut by 4 bases and J by 10 bases, with 4 bases left in between. Germline CDR1 reads SGHVS; CDR2 reads FQNEAQ. The CDR3 here is CASSSMELFF. The CDR3 DNA sequence: TGTGCCAGCAGCTCCATGGAGCTGTTTTTT.

The V gene is TRBV7-9, the J gene TRBJ2-7, with 10 bases lining up with TRBD1. The germline V gene encodes CDR1 SEHNR and CDR2 FQNEAQ (reference sequence). V gave up 4 bases and J gave up 0 bases; unmatched junction bases: 6. The CDR3 is 16 amino acids. The CDR3 nucleotides read TGTGCCAGCAGCTCACGGGACAGGGGAAGCTCCTACGAGCAGTACTTC. It translates to CASSSRDRGSSYEQYF. Looking up the rest from reference TRBV7-9 and TRBJ2-7 gives the full variable domain: DTGVSQNPRHKITKRGQNVTFRCDPISEHNRLYWYRQTLGQGPEFLTYFQNEAQLEKSRLLSDRFSAERPKGSFSTLEIQRTEQGDSAMYLCASSSRDRGSSYEQYFGPGTRLTVT.

The rearrangement links TRBV2 to TRBJ2-3, with 14 bases that match TRBD2. This CDR3 region has 16 residues. V gave up 6 bases and J gave up 4 bases; unmatched junction bases: 6. Germline V CDR1 and CDR2: SNHLY, FYNNEI. The CDR3 here is CASRGTSGSGADTQYF. The CDR3 nucleotides are TGTGCCAGCAGGGGGACTAGCGGGAGTGGGGCAGATACGCAGTATTTT.

This clone was found once. The rearrangement links TRBV7-2 to TRBJ2-7, with D hard to call. Germline CDR1 and CDR2: SGHTA and FQGNSA. The CDR3 extends over 15 amino acids. The germline V and J ends were trimmed by 6 bases and 6 bases, with 21 bases remaining between them. In nucleotides, the CDR3 is TGTGCCAGCAGAAGCCCCGAGAGCCCCGGCGGCGAGCAGTACTTC. Protein: CASRSPESPGGEQYF.

This sequence joins TRBV7-9 and TRBJ1-5; D is ambiguous. Trimming removed 5 bases at V and 3 bases at J, with 14 bases between. CDR1 is SEHNR and CDR2 is FQNEAQ in the germline V gene (reference sequence). The CDR3 contains 15 residues. Here the CDR3 DNA reads TGTGCCAGCAGCACCGTAGAGGTTGACAATCAGCCCCAGCATTTT. Amino acid sequence: CASSTVEVDNQPQHF.

The genes are TRBV4-2 and TRBJ2-1, with no clear D. The germline V and J ends were trimmed by 1 base and 4 bases, with 11 bases remaining between them. CDR1 is LGHNA, CDR2 YNFKEQ, per germline. The CDR3 is 15 amino acids. The DNA of the CDR3 is TGTGCCAGCAGCCAAGCTCGACTGGAGTACAATGAGCAGTTCTTC. Translation gives CASSQARLEYNEQFF.

The genes are TRBV27 and TRBJ2-7, with D tentatively TRBD2 (6 bases). The CDR3 totals 14 residues. CDR1 MNHEY and CDR2 SMNVEV come from the germline V gene (reference sequence). V shed 7 bases and J shed 3 bases, with 16 bases lying between them. In DNA form, the CDR3 reads TGTGCCAGCACCCCAGTGGGGGGATACTACGAGCAGTACTTC. Translating it yields CASTPVGGYYEQYF.

The chain recombines TRBV5-1 with TRBJ2-3, with 14 nucleotides matching TRBD2. The germline CDR1 and CDR2 sequences are SGHRS and YFSETQ. The CDR3 loop spans 16 amino acids. Trimming at V came to 3 bases and at J to 3 bases, leaving 3 bases not matched to a gene. The CDR3 loop is CASSWGTSGSTDTQYF. CDR3 coding DNA: TGCGCCAGCAGCTGGGGGACTAGCGGGAGTACAGATACGCAGTATTTT.

The gene calls are TRBV13 and TRBJ1-1, with no clear D. V was shortened by 5 bases and J by 8 bases, with 15 bases between the two germline ends. Germline CDR1 reads PRHDT; CDR2 reads FYEKMQ (reference sequence). CDR3 length: 13 residues. In nucleotides, the CDR3 is TGTGCCAGCAGCCCCTTCCGAGGGAGGGAAGCTTTCTTT. Amino acids: CASSPFRGREAFF. The variable domain in full, with the rest retrieved from reference TRBV13 and TRBJ1-1, is AAGVIQSPRHLIKEKRETATLKCYPIPRHDTVYWYQQGPGQDPQFLISFYEKMQSDKGSIPDRFSAQQFSDYHSELNMSSLELGDSALYFCASSPFRGREAFFGQGTRLTVV.

The chain combines TRBV6-4 with TRBJ2-7; tentatively, D is TRBD1 (6 bases). CDR1 and CDR2 from the germline V gene are MRHNA and SNTAGT. The CDR3 is 13 amino acids. V was pared by 8 bases and J by 4 bases, with 15 bases between. The CDR3 nucleotides are TGTGCCAGCCCCGGTGGACAGCAATACGAGCAGTACTTC. Its translation: CASPGGQQYEQYF.

The V gene is TRBV4-2, the J gene TRBJ2-7; no definite D call. CDR1 is LGHNA, CDR2 YNFKEQ, per germline. V gave up 5 bases and J gave up 0 bases, with 11 bases separating them. The CDR3 runs to 14 residues. The CDR3 DNA reads TGTGCCAGCAGCTTGAACCGAGACTCCTACGAGCAGTACTTC. Translating it yields CASSLNRDSYEQYF.

Of note for this clone: Other DNA sequences of this sample code for an identical CDR3. This chain joins TRBV5-1 and TRBJ1-1; the D gene is possibly TRBD1 (5 bases). Germline V gene sequence: CDR1 SGHRS, CDR2 YFSETQ. Trimming removed 5 bases from V and 1 base from J, with 9 bases in between. The CDR3 totals 13 residues. The CDR3 here is CASSLTGNTEAFF. The CDR3 DNA is TGCGCCAGCAGTCTTACAGGGAACACTGAAGCTTTCTTT.

The rearrangement links TRBV21-1 to TRBJ2-7; the table's D call, TRBD1, has no DNA check behind it. TRBV21-1 constitutes a pseudogene. This CDR3 comprises 13 residues. For the CDR3, the DNA is TGTGCCAGCAGCACCAAACAGGGAGTAAAGCAGTACTTC. It yields the protein CASSTKQGVKQYF.

The chain joins TRBV19 to TRBJ1-4, with D possibly matching TRBD1 (6 bases). The length of the CDR3 is 14 residues. Trimming took 3 bases from V and 8 from J, leaving 13 bases between them. CDR1 is LNHDA, CDR2 SQIVND, per germline (reference sequence). The CDR3 region has the DNA TGTGCCAGTAGTATGCGGGGGCTGAAAGAAAAACTGTTTTTT. Protein product: CASSMRGLKEKLFF.

This clone has a handful of counts. This sequence joins TRBV7-2 and TRBJ2-7; maybe TRBD1 (5 bases). Germline CDR1 reads SGHTA; CDR2 reads FQGNSA. This CDR3 is built from 14 residues. The V end was cut by 1 base, the J end by 3 bases, with 10 bases between. DNA for the CDR3: TGTGCCAGCAGCTTAGGACAGCAGCTCTACGAGCAGTACTTC. Translated, it gives CASSLGQQLYEQYF.

This chain uses TRBV5-5 with TRBJ2-7; TRBD2 agrees at 11 bases. V lost 4 bases and J lost 3; bases outside the gene matches: 3. The CDR3 has 14 residues. The germline CDR1 and CDR2 sequences are SGHKS and YYEKEE (reference sequence). The CDR3 DNA is TGTGCCAGCAGCCAGGGACTAGCGGTCTACGAGCAGTACTTC. This encodes CASSQGLAVYEQYF. Drawing the rest from reference TRBV5-5 and TRBJ2-7, the complete variable domain is DAGVTQSPTHLIKTRGQQVTLRCSPISGHKSVSWYQQVLGQGPQFIFQYYEKEERGRGNFPDRFSARQFPNYSSELNVNALLLGDSALYLCASSQGLAVYEQYFGPGTRLTVT.

The chain is built from TRBV6-6 and TRBJ1-2; TRBD1 agrees at 8 bases. Looked up from germline, CDR1 is MNHNY and CDR2 is SVGAGI (reference sequence). After removal of 0 bases from V and 10 bases from J, the junction contained 10 bases not matched to a gene. The CDR3 has 15 residues. In nucleotides, the CDR3 is TGTGCCAGCAGTTACTCGAAAACAGGGGGGCCCTCCTACACCTTC. Translating gives CASSYSKTGGPSYTF.

The CDR3 loop reads CASSFRNEQFF. CDR3 in DNA: TGTGCCAGCAGCTTTCGGAATGAGCAGTTCTTC. This chain connects TRBV11-2 to TRBJ2-1; unclear D gene. The ends were cut back, 3 bases at V and 7 bases at J, with 4 bases in the middle. From germline, CDR1 is SGHAT and CDR2 FQNNGV. The CDR3 is 11 residues long.

The chain links TRBV5-4 to TRBJ1-2; TRBD1 matches at 7 bases. The CDR3 extends over 14 amino acids. Germline assignment: CDR1 SGHNT and CDR2 YYREEE (reference sequence). The V segment lost 4 bases and the J segment 3 bases; nucleotides outside the gene matches: 6. Written as DNA, the CDR3 is TGTGCCAGCAGCCCAGGGGGACCTTACTATGGCTACACCTTC. It specifies CASSPGGPYYGYTF.

This chain joins TRBV7-3 and TRBJ2-7, with 8 bases matching TRBD2. V gave up 5 bases and J gave up 2 bases; unmatched junction bases: 8. CDR3 size: 15 residues. The germline CDR1 and CDR2 sequences are SGHTA and FQGTGA. CDR3 in DNA: TGTGCCAGCAGCCCTGGGCTAGCGGGTGCCTACGAGCAGTACTTC. Translating it yields CASSPGLAGAYEQYF.

The chain links TRBV14 to TRBJ2-2; D not certain. V was pared by 2 bases and J by 1 base, with 8 bases between. This CDR3 spans 15 amino acids. The germline V gene has CDR1 SGHDN and CDR2 FVKESK. The CDR3 loop reads CASSQSTENTGELFF. CDR3 nucleotides: TGTGCCAGCAGCCAATCAACAGAGAACACCGGGGAGCTGTTTTTT.

The chain carries TRBV7-6 and TRBJ1-6; the D gene is possibly TRBD1 (5 bases). The CDR3 runs to 14 residues. V lost 0 bases to trimming and J lost 7 bases, with 7 bases between them. Germline CDR1 is SGHVS and CDR2 is FNYEAQ. Here the CDR3 reads CASSLAPGNSPLHF. For the CDR3, the DNA is TGTGCCAGCAGCTTAGCCCCAGGGAATTCACCCCTCCACTTT.

This clone appeared many times. The same CDR3 is also encoded by other DNA sequences in this sample. The V gene is TRBV11-2, the J gene TRBJ1-2; possibly TRBD1 for D (6 bases). The CDR3 extends over 13 amino acids. Germline V gene sequence: CDR1 SGHAT, CDR2 FQNNGV. Trimming shortened V by 3 bases and J by 8 bases, and 13 bases separated the two germline ends. The CDR3 reads CASSLDRTRGYTF. The DNA for the CDR3 is TGTGCCAGCAGCTTGGACAGAACGAGGGGCTACACCTTC.

A remark on this clone: Other DNA variants within this sample encode the same CDR3. The V and J genes are TRBV9 and TRBJ2-7; D ambiguous. V dropped 1 base and J dropped 0 bases, with 5 bases sitting between them. This CDR3 is 13 amino acids long. Germline V gene sequence: CDR1 SGDLS, CDR2 YYNGEE. The CDR3 here is CASSVSHSYEQYF. In DNA, the CDR3 is TGTGCCAGCAGCGTAAGCCACTCCTACGAGCAGTACTTC.

The rearrangement joins TRBV6-5 to TRBJ2-7; 8 bases map to TRBD1. This CDR3 contains 15 residues. Germline V gene lookup returns CDR1 MNHEY and CDR2 SVGAGI. V lost 0 bases, J lost 5 bases, and 6 bases stayed unmatched. CDR3 nucleotide sequence: TGTGCCAGCAGTTACTCGAGACAGGGGAGCCACGAGCAGTACTTC. This gives the protein CASSYSRQGSHEQYF.

This clone has only one observation. V is TRBV7-3 and J is TRBJ1-1; D is perhaps TRBD1 (6 bases). The germline V gene encodes CDR1 SGHTA and CDR2 FQGTGA. The germline V and J ends were trimmed by 5 bases and 4 bases, with 14 bases remaining between them. The CDR3 runs to 14 residues. The CDR3 spells CASSRNGQPTEAFF. The CDR3 nucleotides are TGTGCCAGCAGCAGAAACGGACAGCCCACTGAAGCTTTCTTT. The full variable domain, in which reference TRBV7-3 and TRBJ1-1 provide the parts outside the CDR3, is GAGVSQTPSNKVTEKGKYVELRCDPISGHTALYWYRQSLGQGPEFLIYFQGTGAADDSGLPNDRFFAVRPEGSVSTLKIQRTERGDSAVYLCASSRNGQPTEAFFGQGTRLTVV.